This T cell receptor (beta chain) was sequenced in a study of CD8+ T cells in alopecia areata. Findings of the study overall: Resident alphabeta T-cell populations of normal skin are likewise subject to sequencing in scalp samples. Patients shared TCRs less clearly than mice did, possibly for HLA-related reasons. Clonality exceeded that of normal scalp in lesional scalp, most notably in alopecia totalis/universalis.

The CDR3 is made up of 14 amino acids. CDR1 SGDLS and CDR2 YYNGEE come from the germline V gene. Trimming stripped 1 base from V and 2 bases from J, with 9 bases between. Regarding this clone: Its antigen remains unknown.

After isolation, RNA underwent reverse transcription to generate cDNA as the sequencing template. The protocol was immunoSEQ multiplex PCR, while the TCRdb copy is restricted to in-frame clones and leaves out a portion. In the table there are about 200,000 clones, roughly three fifths of which are singletons. Sorted out of PBMCs were CD4+ T cells and CD8+ T cells. This clonotype was obtained from a human donor in good health. This chain connects TRBV9 to TRBJ1-1, with a possible D match to TRBD1 (5 bases). The sequencing input was CD8+ T cells sorted from blood. The CDR3: CASSVQGINTEAFF. The CDR3, as DNA: TGTGCCAGCAGCGTACAGGGAATTAACACTGAAGCTTTCTTT.